The 24 T cell receptor beta chains in this list originate from one sample, sequenced in a study of cytomegalovirus exposure and HLA in healthy donors. PCR primers comprised 60 Vbeta and 13 Jbeta primers. Produced via immunoSEQ multiplex PCR; TCRdb's table is partial and in-frame only. This table holds roughly 160,000 clones, approximately 77% found once. Sample: PBMCs. These receptors originate from a man aged 25 to 40 in good health and CMV-seropositive.

The chain has TRBV15 and TRBJ1-3; D is unclear. CDR1 and CDR2 (germline): LNHNV, YYDKDF (reference sequence). CDR3 length: 15 residues. Trimming cost V 0 bases and J 3 bases, with 9 bases left between them. CDR3 amino acids: CATSRDLAVGNTIYF. The CDR3 bases are TGTGCCACCAGCAGAGATCTGGCAGTTGGAAACACCATATATTTT.

There are a few counts of this clone. The gene calls are TRBV7-2 and TRBJ2-3; 8 bases map to TRBD2. Germline CDR1 reads SGHTA; CDR2 reads FQGNSA. Germline trimming cut 6 bases from V and 0 bases from J; bases unmatched to any gene: 11. There are 17 residues in the CDR3. The CDR3 is CASRDGGGLYSTDTQYF. In DNA, the CDR3 is TGTGCCAGCAGAGACGGGGGGGGCCTCTATAGCACAGATACGCAGTATTTT.

The rearrangement links TRBV5-1 to TRBJ2-3; 7 nucleotides agree with TRBD2. The CDR3 totals 16 residues. J gave up 0 bases and V 3 bases, and 7 bases lay outside the gene matches. CDR1 and CDR2 from the germline V gene are SGHRS and YFSETQ. CDR3 amino acids: CASSSALAASTDTQYF. CDR3 DNA sequence: TGCGCCAGCAGCTCAGCCCTAGCGGCTAGCACAGATACGCAGTATTTT.

CDR3 DNA sequence: TGTGCCAGCAGCCGCGGTGGGGAGCAGTACTTC. Translating it yields CASSRGGEQYF. The V call is TRBV7-9, the J call TRBJ2-7; D is undetermined. The V gene's germline CDR1 is SEHNR and CDR2 FQNEAQ (reference sequence). The CDR3 sequence is 11 residues long. Trimming stripped 5 bases from V and 7 bases from J, with 9 bases between.

The chain employs TRBV7-2 and TRBJ2-5, with 10 bases matching TRBD1. Germline loops: CDR1 SGHTA, CDR2 FQGNSA. Unmatched junction bases numbered 10, after V lost 5 bases and J lost 7 bases. There are 15 residues in the CDR3. CDR3 region: CASSLQGDRGGTQYF. The CDR3 DNA reads TGTGCCAGCAGCCTACAGGGGGACAGGGGAGGGACCCAGTACTTC.

The rearrangement uses TRBV5-1 and TRBJ2-7; the match to TRBD1 covers 9 bases. CDR1 and CDR2 from the germline V gene are SGHRS and YFSETQ. The CDR3 loop spans 14 amino acids. The junction had 6 bases not matched to a gene; V was cut back by 5 bases and J by 3 bases. The CDR3 protein is CASSWTGEGYEQYF. The CDR3, as DNA: TGCGCCAGCAGTTGGACAGGGGAGGGCTACGAGCAGTACTTC.

The count of this clone is one. The chain carries TRBV28 and TRBJ2-1; D may be TRBD1 (5 bases). This CDR3 has 15 amino acids. Germline-derived CDR1 and CDR2 are MDHEN and SYDVKM. Between the trimmed V and J ends, which lost 4 bases and 7 bases, there was a span of 17 bases. DNA for the CDR3: TGTGCCAGCAGTTCCCAAGGTGGGGCCCTTAATGAGCAGTTCTTC. Residues: CASSSQGGALNEQFF.

The chain combines TRBV7-2 with TRBJ2-7, with D perhaps TRBD2 (7 bases). The length of the CDR3 is 16 residues. Trimming shortened V by 2 bases and J by 0 bases, and 14 bases separated the two germline ends. Looked up from germline, CDR1 is SGHTA and CDR2 is FQGNSA. This CDR3 is CASSLPIAGASYEQYF. The CDR3 DNA reads as TGTGCCAGCAGCTTACCCATTGCGGGGGCCTCCTACGAGCAGTACTTC.

This chain joins TRBV11-2 and TRBJ1-1; the match to TRBD1 covers 8 bases. Trimming took 4 bases from V and 5 from J; bases not matched to a gene: 6. Germline CDR1 and CDR2: SGHAT and FQNNGV. The CDR3 runs to 14 residues. CDR3 amino acids: CASSYGQGGTEAFF. CDR3 sequence (DNA): TGTGCCAGCAGCTACGGACAGGGCGGAACTGAAGCTTTCTTT.

The CDR3 sequence: CASSVGGTGSSPLHF. The CDR3 bases are TGTGCCAGCAGCGTAGGTGGGACAGGGAGTTCACCCCTCCACTTT. The genes are TRBV9 and TRBJ1-6; 9 positions agree with TRBD1. The CDR3 length is 15 residues. Germline trimming cut 0 bases from V and 9 bases from J; bases unmatched to any gene: 4. CDR1 is SGDLS and CDR2 is YYNGEE in the germline V gene.

Only a few counts were recorded for this clone. The V call is TRBV30, the J call TRBJ1-3; D call uncertain. CDR1 and CDR2 from the germline V gene are GTSNPN and SVGIG (reference sequence). The ends were cut back, 0 bases at V and 2 bases at J, with 11 bases in the middle. The CDR3 runs to 15 residues. DNA of the CDR3: TGTGCCTGGAGTGTACGGGGATGGACTGGAAACACCATATATTTT. This sequence encodes CAWSVRGWTGNTIYF.

The chain is built from TRBV7-3 and TRBJ2-1; the D is unclear. Germline CDR1 is SGHTA and CDR2 is FQGTGA. The CDR3 consists of 13 residues. The V gene lost 5 bases and the J gene lost 8 bases, with 13 bases spanning the gap. As DNA, the CDR3 is TGTGCCAGCAGCCCCCCCGGCCGGGATGAGCAGTTCTTC. Protein product: CASSPPGRDEQFF.

The chain has TRBV7-2 and TRBJ2-4, with TRBD2 identical over 9 bases. J was trimmed by 5 bases and V by 6 bases; bases with no gene match: 8. From germline, CDR1 is SGHTA and CDR2 FQGNSA. CDR3 length: 15 residues. The CDR3 region has the DNA TGTGCCAGCAGAGGGCGGGGGGGCGGGGAAAACATTCAGTACTTC. This sequence encodes CASRGRGGGENIQYF.

This sequence joins TRBV11-2 and TRBJ2-7, with TRBD2 as a possible D gene (5 bases). CDR3 length: 13 residues. Germline assignment: CDR1 SGHAT and CDR2 FQNNGV. The germline V and J ends were trimmed by 1 base and 1 base, with 5 bases remaining between them. Here the CDR3 reads CASSLGGSYEQYF. The CDR3 DNA reads as TGTGCCAGCAGCTTAGGAGGGTCCTACGAGCAGTACTTC.

This chain's CDR3 is CASSQDRGQGATGELFF. As DNA, the CDR3 is TGCGCCAGCAGCCAAGATCGAGGACAGGGGGCAACCGGGGAGCTGTTTTTT. The V and J genes are TRBV4-3 and TRBJ2-2, with 11 bases identical to TRBD1. The CDR3 runs to 17 residues. The junction had 5 bases not matched to a gene; V was cut back by 0 bases and J by 5 bases. Germline V lookup: CDR1 LGHNA, CDR2 YSLEER.

The chain combines TRBV2 with TRBJ1-5, with TRBD1 matching over 9 bases. The V gene end was trimmed by 3 bases and the J gene end by 3 bases; junction bases not matched to a gene: 6. Germline-derived CDR1 and CDR2 are SNHLY and FYNNEI. CDR3 length: 16 amino acids. The DNA of the CDR3 is TGTGCCAGCAGTGAGCTGGGGACAGGGAACAATCAGCCCCAGCATTTT. It encodes CASSELGTGNNQPQHF.

The chain carries TRBV4-1 and TRBJ1-1; no firm D call. This CDR3 has 17 residues. V was pared by 5 bases and J by 0 bases, with 19 bases between. Per germline, CDR1 MGHRA and CDR2 YSYEKL. In DNA, the CDR3 is TGCGCCAGCAGCTTCTCCGCTCTTCGGGATCTGAACACTGAAGCTTTCTTT. The encoded protein is CASSFSALRDLNTEAFF.

This clone has more than one count but fewer than ten. V gene TRBV4-1 combines with J gene TRBJ1-1, with TRBD1 matching 7 bases. This CDR3 spans 15 amino acids. V shed 3 bases, J shed 2 bases, and the junction held 6 bases outside the gene matches. Germline CDR1 and CDR2: MGHRA and YSYEKL. The CDR3 sequence: CASSHQQGINTEAFF. In DNA form, the CDR3 reads TGCGCCAGCAGCCATCAACAGGGGATAAACACTGAAGCTTTCTTT.

This rearrangement joins TRBV5-3 to TRBJ1-5; 12 positions agree with TRBD1. TRBV5-3 is sorted into the ORF group, with uncertain function. V was pared by 5 bases and J by 8 bases, with 8 bases of the junction left unmatched. The CDR3 has 15 residues. The CDR3 is CARRPGTGGCKPQHF. The DNA for the CDR3 is TGTGCCAGAAGACCCGGGACAGGGGGCTGTAAGCCCCAGCATTTT.

This chain uses TRBV7-7 with TRBJ2-5, with TRBD2 matching over 9 bases. Germline lookup yields CDR1 SSHAT and CDR2 FNYEAQ (reference sequence). CDR3 size: 13 residues. The trim removed 8 bases at V and 5 bases at J, leaving 6 bases unmatched. CDR3 sequence: CASGGGAFETQYF. The CDR3 DNA sequence: TGTGCCAGCGGCGGGGGGGCATTCGAGACCCAGTACTTC.

The chain joins TRBV15 to TRBJ1-4, with TRBD1 matching over 7 bases. The junction had 9 bases not matched to a gene; V was cut back by 1 base and J by 7 bases. There are 16 residues in the CDR3. The germline V gene has CDR1 LNHNV and CDR2 YYDKDF (reference sequence). In DNA form, the CDR3 reads TGTGCCACCAGCAGAGCGAGACGACAGGGTCCTGAAAAACTGTTTTTT. Residues: CATSRARRQGPEKLFF.

The chain has TRBV7-9 and TRBJ1-1, with a possible D match to TRBD1 (5 bases). CDR3 length: 13 amino acids. Looked up from germline, CDR1 is SEHNR and CDR2 is FQNEAQ (reference sequence). V lost 8 bases to trimming and J lost 5 bases, with 15 bases between them. The CDR3, as DNA: TGTGCCAGCCGGATGGGGCTTGGGACTGAAGCTTTCTTT. The encoded protein is CASRMGLGTEAFF.

The chain has TRBV5-1 and TRBJ2-5; a possible D gene is TRBD1 (5 bases). This CDR3 contains 15 residues. In germline, CDR1 is SGHRS, CDR2 YFSETQ. The V end was cut by 0 bases, the J end by 5 bases, with 14 bases between. CDR3 region: CASSLGQGSFETQYF. DNA for the CDR3: TGCGCCAGCAGCTTGGGGCAGGGATCTTTTGAGACCCAGTACTTC.

The V gene is TRBV5-1, the J gene TRBJ1-5; D is possibly TRBD1 (5 bases). The germline CDR1 and CDR2 sequences are SGHRS and YFSETQ. The CDR3 runs 15 residues. V was shortened by 1 base and J by 0 bases, with 8 bases between the two germline ends. The CDR3 bases are TGCGCCAGCAGCTTGACAGGCTCTAGCAATCAGCCCCAGCATTTT. This translates into CASSLTGSSNQPQHF. Complete variable domain (other parts from reference TRBV5-1 and TRBJ1-5): KAGVTQTPRYLIKTRGQQVTLSCSPISGHRSVSWYQQTPGQGLQFLFEYFSETQRNKGNFPGRFSGRQFSNSRSEMNVSTLELGDSALYLCASSLTGSSNQPQHFGDGTRLSIL.